This entry is about one T cell receptor beta chain. Profiled with immunoSEQ multiplex PCR; TCRdb holds only in-frame clones, not every one. The top ten hold 2% to 2.5% of the sample, which has approximately 180,000 clones, 80% to 95% seen once. The entry originates in a study of control samples from healthy donors and cancer patients. Sample: blood. The source of this sequence is a woman aged 40-49 years in good health.

The CDR3 reads CASSQDIPLAGRSNEQFF. The DNA for the CDR3 is TGTGCCAGCAGCCAAGATATCCCACTAGCGGGGAGGAGCAATGAGCAGTTCTTC. The chain is built from TRBV4-2 and TRBJ2-1; 10 bases fit TRBD2. V gave up 0 bases and J gave up 6 bases; unmatched junction bases: 11. The length of the CDR3 is 18 residues. Germline V gene sequence: CDR1 LGHNA, CDR2 YNFKEQ.